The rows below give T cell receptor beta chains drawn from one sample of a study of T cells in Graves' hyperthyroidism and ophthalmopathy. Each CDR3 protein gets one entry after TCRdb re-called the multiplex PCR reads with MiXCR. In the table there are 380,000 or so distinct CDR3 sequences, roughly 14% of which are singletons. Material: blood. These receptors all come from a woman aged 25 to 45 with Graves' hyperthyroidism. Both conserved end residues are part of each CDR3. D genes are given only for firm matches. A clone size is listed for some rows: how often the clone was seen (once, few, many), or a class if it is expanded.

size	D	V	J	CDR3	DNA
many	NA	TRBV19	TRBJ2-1	CASSTGTYNEQFF	TGTGCCAGTAGTACAGGTACCTACAATGAGCAGTTCTTC
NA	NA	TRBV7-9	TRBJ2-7	CASSPANTYEQYF	TGTGCCAGCAGCCCAGCGAATACCTACGAGCAGTACTTC
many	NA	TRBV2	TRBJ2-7	CASRWGAEQYF	TGTGCCAGCAGGTGGGGGGCCGAGCAGTACTTC
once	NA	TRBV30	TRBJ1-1	CAWSGQTNTEAFF	TGTGCCTGGAGTGGACAGACGAACACTGAAGCTTTCTTT
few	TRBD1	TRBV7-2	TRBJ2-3	CASSLDRGRSTDTQYF	TGTGCCAGCAGCTTAGACAGGGGCCGATCCACAGATACGCAGTATTTT
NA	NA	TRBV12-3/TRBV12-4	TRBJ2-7	CASSFFVGTASYEQYF	TGTGCCAGCAGTTTTTTTGTTGGAACCGCCTCCTACGAGCAGTACTTC
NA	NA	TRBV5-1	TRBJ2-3	CASSPSASSTDTQYF	TGCGCCAGCAGTCCTTCGGCTTCTAGCACAGATACGCAGTATTTT
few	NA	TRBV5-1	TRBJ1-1	CASSLRQRGGTEAFF	TGCGCCAGCAGCTTGAGGCAGAGGGGTGGCACTGAAGCTTTCTTT
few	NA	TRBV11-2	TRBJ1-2	CASSRARGDGYTF	TGTGCCAGCAGCAGGGCAAGGGGGGATGGCTACACCTTC
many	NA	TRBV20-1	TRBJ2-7	CSARDRGSSYEQYF	TGCAGTGCTAGAGATAGGGGGAGCTCCTACGAGCAGTACTTC
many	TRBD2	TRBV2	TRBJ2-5	CASNLGAGEKTQYF	TGTGCCAGCAATTTAGGGGCGGGAGAAAAGACCCAGTACTTC
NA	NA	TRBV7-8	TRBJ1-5	CASSLGESRNQPQHF	TGTGCCAGCAGCTTAGGGGAGAGCCGGAATCAGCCCCAGCATTTT
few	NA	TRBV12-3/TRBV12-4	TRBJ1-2	CASSPRGVGGNGYTF	TGTGCCAGCAGTCCGCGAGGGGTGGGAGGGAATGGCTACACCTTC
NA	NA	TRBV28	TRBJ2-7	CASSRDGESYEQYF	TGTGCCAGCTCCCGGGACGGGGAGTCCTACGAGCAGTACTTC
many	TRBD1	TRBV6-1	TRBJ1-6	CASSDRGLNSPLHF	TGTGCCAGCAGTGACAGGGGGCTTAATTCACCCCTCCACTTT
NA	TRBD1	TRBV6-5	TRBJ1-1	CASSYEGIEGAATEAFF	TGTGCCAGCAGTTACGAAGGGATCGAGGGGGCAGCCACTGAAGCTTTCTTT
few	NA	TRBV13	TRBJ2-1	CASSPRGLAGAYNEQFF	TGTGCCAGCAGCCCTAGGGGTCTTGCGGGCGCGTACAATGAGCAGTTCTTC
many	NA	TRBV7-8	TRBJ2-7	CASSPYRGQTYEQYF	TGTGCCAGCAGCCCCTACCGGGGCCAAACCTACGAGCAGTACTTC
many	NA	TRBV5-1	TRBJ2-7	CASSPGHAATYEQYF	TGCGCCAGCAGCCCCGGACACGCCGCGACCTACGAGCAGTACTTC
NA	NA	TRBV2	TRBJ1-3	CASRSQLDVNSGNTIYF	TGTGCCAGCAGGAGTCAACTCGACGTTAACTCTGGAAACACCATATATTTT
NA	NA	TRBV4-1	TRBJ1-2	CASSQVNSYGYTF	TGCGCCAGCAGCCAAGTTAACAGCTATGGCTACACCTTC
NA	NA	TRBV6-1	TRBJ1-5	CASSERASTPNQPQHF	TGTGCCAGCAGTGAAAGGGCCAGCACACCCAATCAGCCCCAGCATTTT
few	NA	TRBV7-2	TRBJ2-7	CASSSGGRTYEQYF	TGTGCCAGCAGCTCGGGCGGGCGAACCTACGAGCAGTACTTC
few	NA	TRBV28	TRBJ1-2	CASSSSFTYGYTF	TGTGCCAGCAGTTCGTCATTTACCTATGGCTACACCTTC
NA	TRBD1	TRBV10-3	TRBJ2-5	CAIRDREQETQYF	TGTGCCATCAGGGACAGGGAACAAGAGACCCAGTACTTC
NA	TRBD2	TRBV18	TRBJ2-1	CASSPGTTGKNEQFF	TGTGCCAGCTCACCCGGGACTACCGGGAAGAATGAGCAGTTCTTC
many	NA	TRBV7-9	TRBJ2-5	CASSSWGAPGQETQYF	TGTGCCAGCAGCTCGTGGGGGGCTCCAGGACAAGAGACCCAGTACTTC
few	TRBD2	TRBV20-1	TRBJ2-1	CSALPHSGRGNEQFF	TGCAGTGCTCTCCCTCATAGCGGGAGAGGCAATGAGCAGTTCTTC
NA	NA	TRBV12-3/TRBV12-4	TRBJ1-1	CASSYDRLNTEAFF	TGTGCCAGCAGTTACGACAGGCTGAACACTGAAGCTTTCTTT
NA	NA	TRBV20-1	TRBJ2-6	CSARDPRGSGANVLTF	TGCAGTGCTAGAGATCCGCGGGGATCTGGGGCCAACGTCCTGACTTTC
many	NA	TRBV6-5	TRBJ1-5	CASSYLKQDSNQPQHF	TGTGCCAGCAGTTACTTAAAACAGGATAGCAATCAGCCCCAGCATTTT
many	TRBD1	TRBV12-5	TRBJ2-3	CASGFSGGAADTQYF	TGTGCTAGTGGTTTTTCAGGGGGCGCGGCAGATACGCAGTATTTT
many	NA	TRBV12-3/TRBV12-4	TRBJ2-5	CASSFQRKETQYF	TGTGCCAGCAGTTTCCAGCGGAAAGAGACCCAGTACTTC
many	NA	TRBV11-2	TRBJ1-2	CASSLFPDYGYTF	TGTGCCAGCAGCTTATTCCCCGACTATGGCTACACCTTC
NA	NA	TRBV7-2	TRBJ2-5	CASRQGGGVETQYF	TGTGCCAGCCGCCAGGGGGGAGGGGTCGAGACCCAGTACTTC
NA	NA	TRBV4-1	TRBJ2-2	CASSQDQGGSGELFF	TGCGCCAGCAGCCAAGATCAGGGAGGAAGCGGGGAGCTGTTTTTT
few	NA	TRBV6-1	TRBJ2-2	CASSQGSPSTGELFF	TGTGCCAGCAGTCAGGGATCCCCCTCCACCGGGGAGCTGTTTTTT
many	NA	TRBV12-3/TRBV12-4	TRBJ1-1	CASSFQTTEAFF	TGTGCCAGCAGTTTCCAGACCACTGAAGCTTTCTTT
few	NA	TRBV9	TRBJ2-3	CASSVGQGEDTDTQYF	TGTGCCAGCAGCGTAGGCCAGGGGGAGGATACAGATACGCAGTATTTT
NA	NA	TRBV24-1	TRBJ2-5	CATSDLRAFPQETQYF	TGTGCCACCAGTGATTTGAGGGCTTTCCCCCAAGAGACCCAGTACTTC
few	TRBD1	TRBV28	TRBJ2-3	CATDRETDTQYF	TGTGCCACCGACAGGGAGACAGATACGCAGTATTTT
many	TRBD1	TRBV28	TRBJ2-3	CASSGDRNPWATQYF	TGTGCCAGCAGTGGGGACAGGAATCCTTGGGCTACGCAGTATTTT
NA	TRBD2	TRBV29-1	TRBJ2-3	CSALAGNTDTQYF	TGCAGCGCTCTAGCGGGGAACACAGATACGCAGTATTTT
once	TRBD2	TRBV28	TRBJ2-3	CASSFLAGGGTQYF	TGTGCCAGCAGTTTCTTAGCGGGAGGGGGTACGCAGTATTTT
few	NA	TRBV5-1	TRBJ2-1	CASSLVARALTYNEQFF	TGCGCCAGCAGCTTGGTAGCGCGAGCCCTTACCTACAATGAGCAGTTCTTC
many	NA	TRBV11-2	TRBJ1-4	CASSQTATNEKLFF	TGTGCCAGCAGCCAGACCGCAACTAATGAAAAACTGTTTTTT
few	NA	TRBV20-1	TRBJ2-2	CSARDPRATGTGELFF	TGCAGTGCTAGAGATCCGAGGGCCACTGGCACCGGGGAGCTGTTTTTT
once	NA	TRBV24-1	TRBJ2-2	CATSERELVWTGELFF	TGTGCCACCAGCGAACGGGAGTTAGTCTGGACCGGGGAGCTGTTTTTT